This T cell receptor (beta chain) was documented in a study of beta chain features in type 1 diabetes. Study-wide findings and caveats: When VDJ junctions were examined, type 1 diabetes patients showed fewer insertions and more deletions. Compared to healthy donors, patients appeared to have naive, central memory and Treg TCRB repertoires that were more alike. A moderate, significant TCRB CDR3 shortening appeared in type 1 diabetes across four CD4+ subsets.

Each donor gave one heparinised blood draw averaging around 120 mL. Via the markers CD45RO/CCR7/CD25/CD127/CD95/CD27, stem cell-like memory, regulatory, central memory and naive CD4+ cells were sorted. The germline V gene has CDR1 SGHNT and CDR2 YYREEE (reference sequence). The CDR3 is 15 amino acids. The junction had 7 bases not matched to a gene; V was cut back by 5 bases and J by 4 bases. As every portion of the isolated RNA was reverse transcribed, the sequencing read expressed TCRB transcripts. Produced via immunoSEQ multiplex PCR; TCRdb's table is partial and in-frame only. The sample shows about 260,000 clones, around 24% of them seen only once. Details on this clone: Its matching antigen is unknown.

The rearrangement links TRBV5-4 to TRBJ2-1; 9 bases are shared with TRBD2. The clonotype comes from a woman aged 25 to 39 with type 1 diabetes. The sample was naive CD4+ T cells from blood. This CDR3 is CASRTGTSRYNEQFF. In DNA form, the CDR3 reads TGTGCCAGCAGGACCGGGACTAGCAGATACAATGAGCAGTTCTTC.